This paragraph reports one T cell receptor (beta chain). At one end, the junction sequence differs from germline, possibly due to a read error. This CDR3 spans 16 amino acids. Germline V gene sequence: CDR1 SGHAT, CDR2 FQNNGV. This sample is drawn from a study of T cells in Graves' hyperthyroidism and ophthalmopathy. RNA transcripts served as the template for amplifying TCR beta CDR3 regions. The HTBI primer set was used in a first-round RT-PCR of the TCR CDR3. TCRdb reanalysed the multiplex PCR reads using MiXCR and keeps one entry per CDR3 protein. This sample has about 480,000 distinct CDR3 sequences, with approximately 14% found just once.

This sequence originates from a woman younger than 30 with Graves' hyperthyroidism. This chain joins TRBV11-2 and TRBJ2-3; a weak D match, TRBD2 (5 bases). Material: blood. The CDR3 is CASSLRTPPSTDAQYF. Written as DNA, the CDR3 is TGTGCCAGCAGCTTAAGGACCCCACCTAGCACAGATGCGCAGTATTTT.